This TCR beta chain came from a study of CD8 T cells in ankylosing spondylitis. CDR1 and CDR2 (germline): GTSNPN, SVGIG (reference sequence). With 4 bases removed from V and 4 bases from J, the gap between germline ends came to 10 bases. CDR3 length equals 13 residues. TCRdb re-derived calls from the 5' RACE reads in MiXCR, one entry per CDR3 protein. The repertoire holds about 240,000 distinct CDR3 sequences, with approximately 9% as singletons. This clonotype showed up many times. The sequencing input was blood, either unsorted or a sorted T cell fraction (not recorded which). This chain joins TRBV30 and TRBJ1-4; D is possibly TRBD1 (5 bases). The clonotype comes from a male donor with ankylosing spondylitis or in good health (not recorded which). This CDR3 is CAWMRGFNEKLFF. CDR3 bases: TGTGCCTGGATGAGGGGATTTAATGAAAAACTGTTTTTT.